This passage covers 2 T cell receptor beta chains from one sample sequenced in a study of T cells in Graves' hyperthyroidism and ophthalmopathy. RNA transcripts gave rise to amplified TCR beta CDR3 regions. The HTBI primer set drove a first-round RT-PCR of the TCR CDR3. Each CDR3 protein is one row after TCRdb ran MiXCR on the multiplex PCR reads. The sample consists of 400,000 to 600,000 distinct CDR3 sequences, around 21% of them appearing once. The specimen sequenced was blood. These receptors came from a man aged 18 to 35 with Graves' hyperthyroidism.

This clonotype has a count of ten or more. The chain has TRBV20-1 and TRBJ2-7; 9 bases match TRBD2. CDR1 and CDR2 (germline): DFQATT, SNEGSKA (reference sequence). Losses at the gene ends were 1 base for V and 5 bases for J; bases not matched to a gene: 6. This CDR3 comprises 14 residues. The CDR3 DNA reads TGCAGTGCTAGAGCAGCTAGCGGGGTTGACGAGCAGTACTTC. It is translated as CSARAASGVDEQYF.

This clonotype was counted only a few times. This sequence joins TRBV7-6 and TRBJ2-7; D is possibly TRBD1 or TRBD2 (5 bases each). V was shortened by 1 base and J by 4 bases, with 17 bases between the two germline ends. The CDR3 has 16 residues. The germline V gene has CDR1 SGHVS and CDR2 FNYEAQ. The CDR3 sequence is CASSLGPGPLVYEQYF. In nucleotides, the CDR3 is TGTGCCAGCAGCTTAGGGCCGGGGCCCCTGGTGTACGAGCAGTACTTC.